The T cell receptor beta chain under discussion was sequenced for a study of blood T cell repertoires in COVID-19 (dated by TCRdb to 2018 to 2020). About the study as a whole: Samples covering the acute and convalescent phases of COVID-19 were provided by collaborators in the United States, Italy and Spain. The material from the prospective study consisted of cDNA or gDNA derived from T cells, B-cell-depleted T cells, or PBMCs. The dataset comprised deeply sampled blood TCRbeta repertoires from subjects exposed to, actively infected with, or recovered from COVID-19. The repertoires were made available in a free public database intended to serve as a resource for research on the immune response to SARS-CoV-2. The samples were drawn from the first 160 participants of the ongoing ImmuneRACE study and from some 1,300 subjects provided by 6 global collaborators. Sample metadata almost always included a de-identified subject ID, COVID-19 status, age in years and sex. Where HLA class I and class II types were available, the types were taken from metadata supplied by the sample provider, not from assay-based typing. Here is what the overall study found, with its caveats: The amount of clinical and demographic metadata varied by source and participant and was provided uncurated.

With regard to this clone: Its antigen target is currently unknown. Per-nucleotide qualities are absent, and no much larger clonotype sits a single base away.

Counted from cysteine to phenylalanine, this CDR3 has 13 amino acids. Only the CDR3 DNA is retained, 39 bases long and in frame from the first base. Trimming leaves V shorter by 6 bases and J shorter by 8 bases, with the junction holding 4 bases beyond the gene matches. From the germline V gene (reference sequence), CDR1 is LNHDA and CDR2 is SQIVND. The immunoSEQ Assay, a bias-controlled multiplex PCR, was used to amplify TCRbeta CDR3 regions from genomic DNA. Per the source publication's procedure: The number of nucleated cells in each sample was estimated from the amplification of reference gene primers within the assay. To quantify the absolute abundance of each unique TCRbeta CDR3 rearrangement, sequence reads were collapsed and filtered. For each sample, productive Simpson clonality was calculated as the square root of Simpson's diversity index over productive rearrangements. Here the immuneACCESS table is served through TCRdb, limited to in-frame sequences with V and J called. Missing clones are a known gap in these copies; in checked studies unresolved V genes cover under half, and the rest lacks a known reason. V, J and clone size reflect that table, while D and trimming were determined from the DNA. A total of about 300,000 clones appear in this sample, 75% to 90% of them only once. In total, the top ten clones hold about 4.2% of the sample.

Collaborating institutions collected whole blood in K2EDTA tubes following their own protocols. For TCRbeta analysis, collaborator samples were shipped as frozen whole blood, as isolated PBMCs, or as DNA extracted from either sample type. Sequencing used peripheral blood. The TCR sequence derives from a man aged 35 to 55 with acute or convalescent COVID-19. The chain uses TRBV19 and TRBJ1-6, and 7 bases in between align with TRBD1. The nucleotide sequence reads as follows: TGTGCCAGTAGGGGACAGATCGATTCACCCCTCCACTTT. Its amino acids are CASRGQIDSPLHF.